What follows is one T cell receptor beta chain and its context. Its antigen is not known. The data are from a study of cytomegalovirus exposure and HLA in healthy donors. General observations from the study: Sequences of the TCR beta chain were said to predict the HLA-A and HLA-B alleles of most subjects accurately. The investigators catalogued 164 TCR beta chains as cytomegalovirus-associated. In an earlier analysis, in some 500 donors, most V segments appeared productive either ~90% or ~30% of the time.

Germline V CDR1 and CDR2: SGDLS, YYNGEE. This CDR3 has 12 amino acids. J lost 0 bases, V lost 7 bases, and 0 bases had no gene match. The PCR used 60 Vbeta and 13 Jbeta primers. Assay used: immunoSEQ multiplex PCR; TCRdb lists only in-frame clones, some missing. This table holds around 150,000 clones, over 75% found once. The chain has TRBV9 and TRBJ1-1, with 7 bases identical to TRBD1. The sequenced sample was PBMCs. The source is a middle-aged woman in good health and CMV-seronegative. The CDR3 coding sequence is TGTGCCAGCGGACAGGTGAACACTGAAGCTTTCTTT. It encodes CASGQVNTEAFF.